These T cell receptor beta chains were read from a single sample in a study of shared clonotypes between healthy human individuals. TCRdb's table, derived via immunoSEQ multiplex PCR, lists solely in-frame clones and lacks some. The table lists around 1,100,000 clones, approximately 75% of them singletons, with 0.89% in the top ten. Material for sequencing was memory CD4+ T cells from PBMCs. The receptors were gathered from a man younger than 30 in good health. Some clones in this sample may be carry-over from other donors' samples. Each CDR3 is given with its conserved first and last residue. Each record gives: J gene, CDR3 length, clone size, V gene, CDR3 protein. Clone sizes are given selectively: once, few, many, or a class where the clone is expanded.

j_gene: TRBJ2-7
len: 15
abundance: -
v_gene: TRBV6-5
CDR3aa: CASRVLAGGPSEQYF

j_gene: TRBJ2-7
len: 14
abundance: -
v_gene: TRBV5-8
CDR3aa: CASSAPGTGYEQYF

j_gene: TRBJ2-2
len: 14
abundance: many
v_gene: TRBV9
CDR3aa: CASSVASGAGELFF

j_gene: TRBJ2-3
len: 15
abundance: -
v_gene: TRBV5-1
CDR3aa: CASSFGKAGADTQYF

j_gene: TRBJ1-4
len: 9
abundance: -
v_gene: TRBV28
CDR3aa: CAWGEKLFF

j_gene: TRBJ1-5
len: 12
abundance: few
v_gene: TRBV6-5
CDR3aa: CASNAWNQPQHF

j_gene: TRBJ1-2
len: 15
abundance: -
v_gene: TRBV7-2
CDR3aa: CASSLSGTLKLGYTF

j_gene: TRBJ2-2
len: 15
abundance: -
v_gene: TRBV19
CDR3aa: CASSPVGQGAGELFF

j_gene: TRBJ1-2
len: 14
abundance: -
v_gene: TRBV15
CDR3aa: CATSRVTGPDGYTF

j_gene: TRBJ1-3
len: 14
abundance: few
v_gene: TRBV9
CDR3aa: CASSVEYSGNTIYF

j_gene: TRBJ1-1
len: 13
abundance: -
v_gene: TRBV10-3
CDR3aa: CAISAGAGTVAFF

j_gene: TRBJ1-5
len: 16
abundance: -
v_gene: TRBV7-2
CDR3aa: CASSLMTGVSNQPQHF

j_gene: TRBJ2-4
len: 15
abundance: -
v_gene: TRBV10-1
CDR3aa: CASSVTAGQKNIQYF

j_gene: TRBJ2-7
len: 12
abundance: once
v_gene: TRBV5-1
CDR3aa: CASSFERDTQYF

j_gene: TRBJ2-7
len: 16
abundance: -
v_gene: TRBV27
CDR3aa: CASSLFGASALYEQYF

j_gene: TRBJ1-1
len: 15
abundance: -
v_gene: TRBV2
CDR3aa: CASSSMGQGKIGAFF

j_gene: TRBJ2-1
len: 14
abundance: -
v_gene: TRBV6-1
CDR3aa: CASSEAFHPFDRFF

j_gene: TRBJ2-1
len: 16
abundance: -
v_gene: TRBV5-4
CDR3aa: CASSPNSGGSYNEQFF

j_gene: TRBJ2-7
len: 11
abundance: -
v_gene: TRBV2
CDR3aa: CASSNRDEQYF

j_gene: TRBJ1-2
len: 16
abundance: -
v_gene: TRBV6-1
CDR3aa: CASSEAVGGGGHGYTF

j_gene: TRBJ2-7
len: 16
abundance: once
v_gene: TRBV7-9
CDR3aa: CASSPRTGTVLYEQYF

j_gene: TRBJ1-1
len: 13
abundance: -
v_gene: TRBV4-1
CDR3aa: CASSQGTYGKAFF

j_gene: TRBJ1-1
len: 15
abundance: once
v_gene: TRBV2
CDR3aa: CATLSPQGRKTEAFF

j_gene: TRBJ1-2
len: 14
abundance: -
v_gene: TRBV18
CDR3aa: CASSPQVAVYGYTF

j_gene: TRBJ2-5
len: 13
abundance: once
v_gene: TRBV4-3
CDR3aa: CASSQSGRETQYF

j_gene: TRBJ2-5
len: 15
abundance: -
v_gene: TRBV5-4
CDR3aa: CASSLEPGQEETQYF

j_gene: TRBJ2-5
len: 14
abundance: -
v_gene: TRBV5-6
CDR3aa: CASSMLAVQETQYF

j_gene: TRBJ1-3
len: 15
abundance: -
v_gene: TRBV30
CDR3aa: CAWKVPGGSGNTIYF

j_gene: TRBJ2-5
len: 15
abundance: -
v_gene: TRBV5-1
CDR3aa: CASSLGQTNQETQYF

j_gene: TRBJ2-7
len: 16
abundance: -
v_gene: TRBV5-1
CDR3aa: CASSLASSGTNYEQYF

j_gene: TRBJ1-1
len: 13
abundance: -
v_gene: TRBV27
CDR3aa: CASSLSRGYSAFF

j_gene: TRBJ1-3
len: 16
abundance: -
v_gene: TRBV6-5
CDR3aa: CASSYSRTTITNTIYF

j_gene: TRBJ2-3
len: 12
abundance: -
v_gene: TRBV29-1
CDR3aa: CSVPIGTDTQYF

j_gene: TRBJ2-2
len: 13
abundance: -
v_gene: TRBV19
CDR3aa: CASKTVNTGELFF